This T cell receptor beta chain was recovered during a study of blood T cell repertoires in COVID-19. Study as a whole: Some COVID-19 samples were acute and others convalescent; all came from the United States, Italy and Spain. In each case, the material was cDNA or gDNA derived from T cells, B-cell-depleted T cells, or PBMCs.

How the authors handled the data: From reference gene primer amplification, estimates of nucleated cell counts were derived. The method was immunoSEQ multiplex PCR; TCRdb's version includes in-frame clones alone and lacks a portion of them. The V and J calls and clone size come from that table; D and trimming were worked out from the DNA. The sample includes approximately 72,000 clones, 75% to 90% seen only once; the top ten take roughly 20%. In germline, CDR1 is SGHDT, CDR2 YYEEEE. V shed 0 bases and J shed 2 bases, with 24 bases lying between them. The CDR3 is 19 residues long. This receptor was identified in a woman of 80 years or more with acute or convalescent COVID-19. Source material: peripheral blood. The J gene is TRBJ2-7, the V gene TRBV5-6, with D possibly being TRBD2 (5 bases). The chain's CDR3 is CASSLGGLVISATTYEQYF. The CDR3 region has the DNA TGTGCCAGCAGCTTGGGCGGTTTAGTGATTAGCGCAACTACCTACGAGCAGTACTTC.